These 14 T cell receptor beta chains came from one sample sequenced in a study of blood T cells in healthy people across ages. The authors ran a second PCR of roughly 7 to 11 cycles using a sample-barcoded 5' primer and a J-beta primer mix. TCRdb passed the 5' RACE reads through MiXCR, listing each CDR3 protein once. The table has hundreds of thousands of distinct CDR3 sequences, approximately 59% seen once; the top ten hold around 37%. The sample comprised blood. Receptors were obtained from a man aged 60 to 69 in good health.

This clonotype has just one count. The J gene is TRBJ2-3, the V gene TRBV15, with 10 positions matching TRBD2. V shed 1 base and J 5 bases; nucleotides not matched to a gene: 6. The CDR3 extends over 16 amino acids. Germline CDR1 is LNHNV and CDR2 is YYDKDF (reference sequence). The CDR3 sequence is CATSRATSGVVDTQYF. CDR3 coding DNA: TGTGCCACCAGCAGAGCCACTAGCGGGGTGGTAGATACGCAGTATTTT.

This sequence joins TRBV9 and TRBJ2-1; weak D call: TRBD2 (5 bases). Germline loops: CDR1 SGDLS, CDR2 YYNGEE. Trimming stripped 0 bases from V and 6 bases from J, with 13 bases between. CDR3 size: 15 residues. CDR3 sequence reads: CASSVDGSLRNEQFF. Written as DNA, the CDR3 is TGTGCCAGCAGCGTAGATGGGAGTCTGCGCAATGAGCAGTTCTTC. Full variable domain (rest looked up from reference TRBV9 and TRBJ2-1): DSGVTQTPKHLITATGQRVTLRCSPRSGDLSVYWYQQSLDQGLQFLIQYYNGEERAKGNILERFSAQQFPDLHSELNLSSLELGDSALYFCASSVDGSLRNEQFFGPGTRLTVL.

This clonotype was picked up many times. The J gene is TRBJ1-5, the V gene TRBV6-1; 9 nucleotides agree with TRBD1. This CDR3 is built from 15 residues. The germline CDR1 and CDR2 sequences are MNHNS and SASEGT. V lost 8 bases and J lost 0; bases outside the gene matches: 5. CDR3 amino acids: CASGWTGDSNQPQHF. The DNA for the CDR3 is TGTGCCAGCGGGTGGACAGGGGATAGCAATCAGCCCCAGCATTTT.

The rearrangement uses TRBV29-1 and TRBJ2-3, with 9 bases aligning to TRBD2. The CDR3 has 14 residues. V shed 0 bases and J 4 bases; nucleotides not matched to a gene: 2. CDR1 is SQVTM, CDR2 ANQGSEA, per germline. The CDR3, as DNA: TGCAGCGTTGAAGACAGCGGGGGGCCAGATACGCAGTATTTT. Residues: CSVEDSGGPDTQYF.

The sample holds a few counts of this clonotype. This rearrangement joins TRBV20-1 to TRBJ2-1, with TRBD2 identical over 13 bases. Germline loops: CDR1 DFQATT, CDR2 SNEGSKA (reference sequence). The CDR3 is 15 amino acids. With 4 bases clipped from V and 7 bases from J, the junction kept 7 bases outside the gene matches. CDR3 in DNA: TGCAGTGCTATCCGACTAGCGGGAGGAGTAAATGAGCAGTTCTTC. Protein sequence: CSAIRLAGGVNEQFF.

The genes are TRBV20-1 and TRBJ2-6; 8 bases are a match to TRBD1. V shed 6 bases, J shed 0 bases, and the junction held 7 bases outside the gene matches. CDR3 size: 16 residues. CDR1 is DFQATT and CDR2 is SNEGSKA in the germline V gene (reference sequence). The chain's CDR3 is CSAWTGTVSGANVLTF. In nucleotides, the CDR3 is TGCAGTGCCTGGACAGGGACCGTCTCTGGGGCCAACGTCCTGACTTTC.

The chain employs TRBV6-2 or TRBV6-3 and TRBJ1-1; D unresolved. Trimming cost V 6 bases and J 5 bases, with 7 bases left between them. Germline V gene lookup returns CDR1 MNHEY and CDR2 SVGEGT. The CDR3 runs to 11 residues. Here the CDR3 DNA reads TGTGCCAGCAGCGGGTGGACTGAAGCTTTCTTT. Its protein is CASSGWTEAFF.

The chain links TRBV29-1 to TRBJ2-7, with 9 bases identical to TRBD1. The V segment lost 4 bases and the J segment 6 bases; nucleotides outside the gene matches: 4. The CDR3 has 12 residues. Looked up from germline, CDR1 is SQVTM and CDR2 is ANQGSEA. The DNA for the CDR3 is TGCAGCGTTGCCGGGACAGGGTCCGAGCAGTACTTC. Translating it yields CSVAGTGSEQYF.

Comment on this clonotype: A clone one base away is much larger, so this may be a read error. The J gene is TRBJ2-1, the V gene TRBV20-1; TRBD2 matches at 9 bases. The DNA end lines up better with TRBJ2-7; the J call may be wrong. Germline V gene sequence: CDR1 DFQATT, CDR2 SNEGSKA (reference sequence). The CDR3 sequence is 15 residues long. The CDR3 sequence: CSARDLAGFYNEQYF. Here the CDR3 DNA reads TGCAGTGCTAGAGACCTAGCGGGGTTTTACAATGAGCAGTACTTC.

The DNA of the CDR3 is TGCAGCGTTATAGTGAACACTGAAGCTTTCTTT. This encodes CSVIVNTEAFF. The chain employs TRBV29-1 and TRBJ1-1; D unclear. V gave up 5 bases and J gave up 0 bases, with 4 bases separating them. The length of the CDR3 is 11 residues. Germline-derived CDR1 and CDR2 are SQVTM and ANQGSEA.

The J gene is TRBJ2-4, the V gene TRBV12-3 or TRBV12-4, with D perhaps assigned TRBD1 or TRBD2 (5 bases each). Matching the DNA end better, TRBJ2-7 makes the J call doubtful. The CDR3 spans 15 residues. The CDR3 loop is CASRPGTELVYEQYF. DNA for the CDR3: TGTGCCAGCAGGCCCGGGACGGAACTTGTCTACGAGCAGTACTTC.

The gene calls are TRBV10-3 and TRBJ2-7; TRBD2 matches 7 bases. Germline-derived CDR1 and CDR2 are ENHRY and SYGVKD. V dropped 6 bases and J dropped 0; count of bases not matched to a gene: 5. The CDR3 extends over 14 amino acids. The CDR3 DNA follows: TGTGCCATCAGATCGGCTAGCGGCTCCTACGAGCAGTACTTC. As protein: CAIRSASGSYEQYF.

The chain carries TRBV7-2 and TRBJ2-1; D assignment may be TRBD1 or TRBD2 (6 bases each). Germline V gene sequence: CDR1 SGHTA, CDR2 FQGNSA. CDR3 length equals 15 residues. V shed 5 bases and J shed 8 bases, with 19 bases lying between them. In DNA form, the CDR3 reads TGTGCCAGCAGCCCCCGAGGGGGGCTGAAAGATGAGCAGTTCTTC. Amino acids: CASSPRGGLKDEQFF.

This clonotype was observed a handful of times. Compared with germline, one end of the junction differs, possibly owing to a read error. J is TRBJ2-1 and V is TRBV6-6; 8 positions match TRBD2. The CDR3 covers 16 residues. CDR1 MNHNY and CDR2 SVGAGI come from the germline V gene (reference sequence). CDR3 bases: TGTGCCAGCAGTGACTCGGGGGGGGGCTCCTACAATGAGCAGTTCTTC. This translates into CASSDSGGGSYNEQFF.